The entry below describes one T cell receptor beta chain. Losses at the gene ends were 5 bases for V and 6 bases for J; bases not matched to a gene: 18. The CDR3 is 19 amino acids. CDR1 MDHEN and CDR2 SYDVKM come from the germline V gene. This sample is drawn from a study of blood T cell repertoires in COVID-19. As for the study in general: Collection of acute and convalescent COVID-19 samples took place in the United States, Italy and Spain.

The table came from immunoSEQ multiplex PCR; TCRdb's copy has only in-frame clones and leaves some out. The data hold fewer than 110,000 clones, with approximately 89% observed a single time. The chain uses TRBV28 and TRBJ1-4; 10 bases agree with TRBD1. The material sequenced was peripheral blood. The clonotype comes from a woman of 80 years or more in a cohort sampled during active COVID-19. CDR3 residues: CASSTDPLVWDRGDEKLFF. The CDR3 DNA reads TGTGCCAGCAGTACCGACCCGTTAGTATGGGACAGGGGCGATGAAAAACTGTTTTTT. Filled out from reference TRBV28 and TRBJ1-4, the complete variable domain reads DVKVTQSSRYLVKRTGEKVFLECVQDMDHENMFWYRQDPGLGLRLIYFSYDVKMKEKGDIPEGYSVSREKKERFSLILESASTNQTSMYLCASSTDPLVWDRGDEKLFFGSGTQLSVL.